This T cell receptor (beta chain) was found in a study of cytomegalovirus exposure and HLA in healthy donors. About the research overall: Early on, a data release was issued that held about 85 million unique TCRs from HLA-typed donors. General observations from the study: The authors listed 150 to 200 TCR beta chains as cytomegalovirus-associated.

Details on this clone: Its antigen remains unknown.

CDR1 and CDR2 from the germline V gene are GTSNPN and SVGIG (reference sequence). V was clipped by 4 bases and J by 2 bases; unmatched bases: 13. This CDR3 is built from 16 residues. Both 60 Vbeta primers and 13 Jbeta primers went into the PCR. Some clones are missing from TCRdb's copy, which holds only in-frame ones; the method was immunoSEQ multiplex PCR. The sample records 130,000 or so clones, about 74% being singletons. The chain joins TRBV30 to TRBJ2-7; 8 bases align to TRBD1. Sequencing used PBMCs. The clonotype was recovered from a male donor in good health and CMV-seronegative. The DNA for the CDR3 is TGTGCCTGGACCTCGGGAGACAGGGGTCCCACCTACGAGCAGTACTTC. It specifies CAWTSGDRGPTYEQYF.